This T cell receptor (beta chain) comes out of a study of cytomegalovirus exposure and HLA in healthy donors. Findings of the study overall: Data from an earlier analysis indicated that most TCR beta V segments were productive either about 87% or about 30% of the time. Researchers catalogued 164 TCR beta chains as cytomegalovirus-associated. Reports described diagnosis of cytomegalovirus status by the classifier as highly specific and sensitive. An analysis that was carried out later associated about 17,000 TCR beta sequences with HLA alleles at 0.05 false discovery rate.

Looked up from germline, CDR1 is SGHNT and CDR2 is YYREEE (reference sequence). The CDR3 runs to 14 residues. V was shortened by 1 base and J by 8 bases, with 10 bases between the two germline ends. It was with 60 Vbeta and 13 Jbeta primers that the PCR ran. The repertoire was sequenced with immunoSEQ multiplex PCR; TCRdb's copy has only in-frame clones and lacks some. The table shows 150,000 to 200,000 clones, with roughly 79% occurring only once. As for this clone: The antigen is unknown.

The sample comprised PBMCs. The receptor was isolated from a woman in her forties in good health and CMV-seropositive. This chain uses TRBV5-4 with TRBJ1-6; unclear D gene. The CDR3 loop reads CASSLNLRDSPLHF. CDR3 bases: TGTGCCAGCAGCTTGAACCTCCGGGATTCACCCCTCCACTTT.